A single sample is the source of the 9 T cell receptor beta chains below, sequenced in a study of T cells in Graves' hyperthyroidism and ophthalmopathy. Amplification of TCR beta CDR3 regions was performed using RNA transcripts as template. Primed by the HTBI set, a first-round RT-PCR was run on the TCR CDR3. TCRdb used MiXCR to reprocess the multiplex PCR reads, holding one entry per CDR3 protein. The sample records around 690,000 distinct CDR3 sequences, around a sixth being singletons. Sequencing was carried out using blood. All receptors come from a man aged 50 to 60 with Graves' hyperthyroidism.

This clonotype has just a few counts. The chain employs TRBV30 and TRBJ2-2; D call uncertain. The CDR3 runs to 13 residues. The V gene lost 4 bases and the J gene lost 1 base, with 7 bases spanning the gap. In germline, CDR1 is GTSNPN, CDR2 SVGIG (reference sequence). The CDR3 nucleotides are TGTGCCTGGATGCCAGGGAACACCGGGGAGCTGTTTTTT. Protein: CAWMPGNTGELFF.

This clonotype was seen more than once but under ten times. The V gene is TRBV5-8, the J gene TRBJ2-3, with TRBD1 identical over 12 bases. V was pared by 4 bases and J by 5 bases, with 5 bases of the junction left unmatched. Per germline, CDR1 SGHTS and CDR2 YDEGEE. This CDR3 contains 15 residues. In DNA, the CDR3 is TGTGCCAGCAGCCGGGACAGGGGGCTTAAAGATACGCAGTATTTT. This translates into CASSRDRGLKDTQYF.

The sample holds many counts of this clonotype. This sequence joins TRBV27 and TRBJ1-1, with a possible D match to TRBD1 (6 bases). The CDR3 consists of 16 residues. V lost 1 base and J 1 base, leaving 13 bases between the germline ends. The V gene's germline CDR1 is MNHEY and CDR2 SMNVEV (reference sequence). CDR3 sequence: CASSLYPGTQNTEAFF. In DNA, the CDR3 is TGTGCCAGCAGTTTATACCCTGGGACACAGAACACTGAAGCTTTCTTT.

This clonotype appeared a few times. The rearrangement links TRBV19 to TRBJ1-1; TRBD1 agrees at 7 bases. The V and J ends lost 3 bases and 1 base, in that order; junction bases with no gene match: 8. CDR1 and CDR2 (germline): LNHDA, SQIVND (reference sequence). The CDR3 is 16 residues long. The CDR3 DNA reads as TGTGCCAGTAGTATTGTAGGGACAGATACGAACACTGAAGCTTTCTTT. Translating gives CASSIVGTDTNTEAFF. Supplemented by reference TRBV19 and TRBJ1-1, the full variable domain reads DGGITQSPKYLFRKEGQNVTLSCEQNLNHDAMYWYRQDPGQGLRLIYYSQIVNDFQKGDIAEGYSVSREKKESFPLTVTSAQKNPTAFYLCASSIVGTDTNTEAFFGQGTRLTVV.

Many counts were recorded for this clonotype. The J gene is TRBJ1-2, the V gene TRBV5-6; D may be TRBD1 (5 bases). CDR3 length equals 13 residues. Germline CDR1 and CDR2: SGHDT and YYEEEE. V lost 4 bases to trimming and J lost 2 bases, with 9 bases between them. CDR3 in DNA: TGTGCCAGCAGCCCCAGGGAGAACTATGGCTACACCTTC. Translating gives CASSPRENYGYTF.

This clonotype showed up many times. The genes are TRBV5-6 and TRBJ2-7, with 9 positions matching TRBD2. J lost 2 bases, V lost 7 bases, and 13 bases had no gene match. Germline V gives CDR1 SGHDT, CDR2 YYEEEE. The CDR3 extends over 16 amino acids. In nucleotides, the CDR3 is TGTGCCAGCGGGGGGCGGGAGGGCCGGTTGACCTACGAGCAGTACTTC. Its protein is CASGGREGRLTYEQYF.

The chain joins TRBV9 to TRBJ2-6; D gene uncertain. This CDR3 is 16 amino acids long. The V gene lost 0 bases and the J gene lost 0 bases, with 7 bases spanning the gap. CDR1 is SGDLS and CDR2 is YYNGEE in the germline V gene. Written as DNA, the CDR3 is TGTGCCAGCAGCGTAGGCAGTATCTCTGGGGCCAACGTCCTGACTTTC. The encoded protein is CASSVGSISGANVLTF.

At least ten counts were recorded for this clonotype. The chain couples TRBV20-1 to TRBJ2-1; D gene uncertain. Germline-derived CDR1 and CDR2 are DFQATT and SNEGSKA (reference sequence). This CDR3 has 14 amino acids. Trimming cost V 2 bases and J 3 bases, with 11 bases left between them. Here the CDR3 DNA reads TGCAGTGCTAGAAGCCTATTGGACTACAATGAGCAGTTCTTC. Protein: CSARSLLDYNEQFF.

There are many counts of this clonotype. The J gene is TRBJ1-2, the V gene TRBV28; 7 bases are a match to TRBD1. V dropped 4 bases and J dropped 7; count of bases not matched to a gene: 3. Looked up from germline, CDR1 is MDHEN and CDR2 is SYDVKM. The CDR3 loop spans 12 amino acids. CDR3 amino acids: CASSYYRGGYTF. CDR3 DNA: TGTGCCAGCAGTTATTACAGGGGTGGCTACACCTTC.